A single sample gave rise to the 28 T cell receptor beta chains below, sequenced in a study of blood T cell repertoires in COVID-19. TCRdb's copy holds only in-frame clones and misses some; the assay was immunoSEQ multiplex PCR. The sample yields fewer than 200,000 clones, approximately 84% seen once. The specimen sequenced was PBMCs or T cells enriched from blood (not recorded which). The receptors here all came from a human donor with acute COVID-19. The donor label of this sample is uncertain.

The chain joins TRBV12-5 to TRBJ1-5, with D perhaps matching TRBD1 (6 bases). Germline values: CDR1 LGHNT, CDR2 FRNRAP. The length of the CDR3 is 15 residues. V dropped 2 bases and J dropped 5 bases, with 13 bases sitting between them. The chain's CDR3 is CASGLYVRGDQPQHF. The CDR3 region has the DNA TGTGCTAGTGGTTTGTATGTCAGGGGCGATCAGCCCCAGCATTTT. The full variable domain, its missing parts supplied by reference TRBV12-5 and TRBJ1-5, is DARVTQTPRHKVTEMGQEVTMRCQPILGHNTVFWYRQTMMQGLELLAYFRNRAPLDDSGMPKDRFSAEMPDATLATLKIQPSEPRDSAVYFCASGLYVRGDQPQHFGDGTRLSIL.

In regard to this clone: Mismatch with germline at one junction end may stem from a read error. The chain carries TRBV18 and TRBJ2-2, with D tentatively TRBD1 or TRBD2 (5 bases each). The CDR3 totals 12 residues. Germline V gene lookup returns CDR1 KGHSH and CDR2 LQKENI. The CDR3 reads CASSQEAGELFF. DNA for the CDR3: TGTGCCAGTTCACAGGAGGCCGGGGAGCTGTTTTTT.

This rearrangement joins TRBV29-1 to TRBJ2-7; TRBD1 is a possible D gene (6 bases). V was trimmed by 4 bases and J by 0 bases, leaving 10 bases between them. The V gene's germline CDR1 is SQVTM and CDR2 ANQGSEA. The CDR3 spans 13 residues. CDR3 nucleotides: TGCAGCGTTGGGACAGTGAGCTCCTACGAGCAGTACTTC. Protein sequence: CSVGTVSSYEQYF.

The V and J genes are TRBV2 and TRBJ1-1; the D is unclear. This CDR3 contains 15 residues. Trimming shortened V by 6 bases and J by 1 base, and 15 bases separated the two germline ends. Per germline, CDR1 SNHLY and CDR2 FYNNEI. The CDR3 sequence is CASRWEVLGNTEAFF. In nucleotides, the CDR3 is TGTGCCAGCAGGTGGGAGGTTTTGGGGAACACTGAAGCTTTCTTT. Combining the CDR3 with reference TRBV2 and TRBJ1-1 gives the whole variable domain EPEVTQTPSHQVTQMGQEVILRCVPISNHLYFYWYRQILGQKVEFLVSFYNNEISEKSEIFDDQFSVERPDGSNFTLKIRSTKLEDSAMYFCASRWEVLGNTEAFFGQGTRLTVV.

CDR3 amino acids: CASSLSVRGTSTDTQYF. The CDR3 coding sequence is TGCGCCAGCAGCTTGTCGGTTCGCGGGACTAGCACAGATACGCAGTATTTT. The chain employs TRBV5-1 and TRBJ2-3, with D perhaps matching TRBD2 (6 bases). Germline values: CDR1 SGHRS, CDR2 YFSETQ. The CDR3 contains 17 residues. Trimming shortened V by 1 base and J by 0 bases, and 15 bases separated the two germline ends.

This chain uses TRBV7-9 with TRBJ1-3; TRBD1 is a possible D gene (6 bases). The V gene lost 6 bases and the J gene lost 0 bases, with 9 bases spanning the gap. This CDR3 spans 14 amino acids. Germline V lookup: CDR1 SEHNR, CDR2 FQNEAQ (reference sequence). CDR3 nucleotide sequence: TGTGCCAGCAGATCGGACAGCTCTGGAAACACCATATATTTT. The encoded protein is CASRSDSSGNTIYF. Using reference TRBV7-9 and TRBJ1-3 for the parts outside the CDR3, the full variable domain is DTGVSQNPRHKITKRGQNVTFRCDPISEHNRLYWYRQTLGQGPEFLTYFQNEAQLEKSRLLSDRFSAERPKGSFSTLEIQRTEQGDSAMYLCASRSDSSGNTIYFGEGSWLTVV.

The chain uses TRBV5-5 and TRBJ1-2; D perhaps matches TRBD1 (5 bases). V was clipped by 0 bases and J by 0 bases, with 12 bases between them. Looked up from germline, CDR1 is SGHKS and CDR2 is YYEKEE (reference sequence). The CDR3 loop spans 16 amino acids. Here the CDR3 DNA reads TGTGCCAGCAGCTTGGGGTCGGGCAGGGCTAACTATGGCTACACCTTC. Protein sequence: CASSLGSGRANYGYTF.

The count of this clone is one. V usage is TRBV19 and J usage is TRBJ2-6; a weak D match, TRBD1 (5 bases). The V and J ends lost 10 bases and 0 bases respectively, with 10 bases between them. Germline CDR1 LNHDA, CDR2 SQIVND (reference sequence). The CDR3 is 14 amino acids. This CDR3 is CATTGFSGANVLTF. The CDR3 coding sequence is TGTGCCACTACAGGATTCTCTGGGGCCAACGTCCTGACTTTC.

V is TRBV6-1 and J is TRBJ1-2; tentatively, D is TRBD1 (5 bases). Trimming stripped 2 bases from V and 4 bases from J, with 8 bases between. This CDR3 contains 13 residues. Germline V gene lookup returns CDR1 MNHNS and CDR2 SASEGT. This chain's CDR3 is CASSESGFYGYTF. The CDR3 bases are TGTGCCAGCAGTGAATCAGGGTTCTATGGCTACACCTTC.

The V call is TRBV11-2, the J call TRBJ2-3; 8 nucleotides line up with TRBD2. Germline V gene data show CDR1 as SGHAT and CDR2 as FQNNGV. The ends lost 5 bases at V and 3 bases at J; junction bases unmatched: 13. The CDR3 consists of 17 residues. The CDR3 spells CASSTFLSGAPTDTQYF. The CDR3 coding sequence is TGTGCCAGCAGCACTTTCCTTAGCGGGGCACCGACAGATACGCAGTATTTT.

This chain links TRBV3-1 (or the pseudogene TRBV3-2) with TRBJ2-7; 8 bases map to TRBD2. Germline CDR1 reads LGHDT; CDR2 reads YNNKEL (reference sequence). J lost 3 bases, V lost 1 base, and 5 bases had no gene match. This CDR3 has 15 amino acids. The CDR3 spells CASSQGRGDNYEQYF. The CDR3 bases are TGTGCCAGCAGCCAAGGGCGGGGGGACAACTACGAGCAGTACTTC.

This clone turned up a few times. The rearrangement joins TRBV10-3 to TRBJ2-1, with unresolved D. Germline values: CDR1 ENHRY, CDR2 SYGVKD. This CDR3 comprises 12 residues. The V end lost 2 bases, the J end lost 8 bases, and 7 bases lay between the germline ends. CDR3: CAISERADEQFF. The CDR3 nucleotides read TGTGCCATCAGTGAGAGAGCTGATGAGCAGTTCTTC.

J is TRBJ1-2 and V is TRBV5-4, with 8 bases fitting TRBD1. The CDR3 consists of 17 residues. CDR1 is SGHNT and CDR2 is YYREEE in the germline V gene (reference sequence). V was pared by 4 bases and J by 0 bases, with 11 bases of the junction left unmatched. CDR3: CASSPGTGTSPNYGYTF. CDR3 in DNA: TGTGCCAGCAGCCCGGGGACAGGCACTAGCCCTAACTATGGCTACACCTTC.

This clone was seen a few times. The rearrangement joins TRBV20-1 to TRBJ2-7; 8 nucleotides agree with TRBD2. Germline CDR1 is DFQATT and CDR2 is SNEGSKA (reference sequence). There are 15 residues in the CDR3. J lost 7 bases, V lost 3 bases, and 14 bases had no gene match. CDR3 nucleotides: TGCAGTGCTAGTGGAACCTTGGGACTAGAGGGAGAGCAGTACTTC. This codes for CSASGTLGLEGEQYF.

This chain connects TRBV7-8 to TRBJ2-7, with D maybe TRBD1 (5 bases). The CDR3 contains 13 residues. V dropped 5 bases and J dropped 3 bases, with 11 bases sitting between them. Germline lookup yields CDR1 SGHVS and CDR2 FQNEAQ. The CDR3 is CASSTRVGYEQYF. The CDR3 coding sequence is TGTGCCAGCAGCACCAGGGTAGGCTACGAGCAGTACTTC.

The gene calls are TRBV6-5 and TRBJ2-3; D call uncertain. This CDR3 is built from 14 residues. V was trimmed by 0 bases and J by 2 bases, leaving 6 bases between them. Germline V gives CDR1 MNHEY, CDR2 SVGAGI. CDR3 region: CASSYSGFTDTQYF. The CDR3, as DNA: TGTGCCAGCAGTTACTCGGGCTTCACAGATACGCAGTATTTT.

The chain has TRBV5-4 and TRBJ2-1; 7 nucleotides match TRBD2. After removal of 4 bases from V and 9 bases from J, the junction contained 13 bases not matched to a gene. Germline CDR1 and CDR2: SGHNT and YYREEE (reference sequence). This CDR3 region has 15 residues. CDR3 amino acids: CASSVLAVGSGEQFF. In DNA form, the CDR3 reads TGTGCCAGCAGCGTGCTAGCGGTAGGTTCCGGTGAGCAGTTCTTC.

The V gene is TRBV7-3, the J gene TRBJ2-1, with D possibly matching TRBD2 (5 bases). Per the germline V gene, CDR1 is SGHTA and CDR2 is FQGTGA. The CDR3 contains 11 residues. Trimming stripped 2 bases from V and 11 bases from J, with 7 bases between. The CDR3 region is CASSLWEKQFF. DNA for the CDR3: TGTGCCAGCAGCTTATGGGAGAAGCAGTTCTTC.

The rearrangement uses TRBV10-2 and TRBJ2-7; 10 bases line up with TRBD1. The CDR3 covers 14 residues. In germline, CDR1 is WSHSY, CDR2 SAAADI. J gave up 3 bases and V 9 bases, and 8 bases lay outside the gene matches. CDR3 in DNA: TGCGCCAGTGCACCGGGACAGGGGCACTACGAGCAGTACTTC. This sequence encodes CASAPGQGHYEQYF.

This clone was counted between two and nine times. The rearrangement joins TRBV21-1 to TRBJ2-5; the D call of TRBD2 is as the table states it, not checked on the DNA. TRBV21-1 constitutes a pseudogene. This CDR3 is built from 19 residues. In DNA form, the CDR3 reads TGTGCCAGCAGCAAAAAACCTTCGGTTGAGCGGGGGTCCCAAGAGACCCAGTACTTC. Encoded protein: CASSKKPSVERGSQETQYF.

The chain is built from TRBV6-5 and TRBJ2-1, with a tentative D call TRBD2 (5 bases). Germline CDR1 reads MNHEY; CDR2 reads SVGAGI. This CDR3 region has 15 residues. V lost 5 bases and J lost 7, with 18 bases in between. The CDR3 protein is CASSLNRAGSNEQFF. The CDR3, as DNA: TGTGCCAGCAGTCTCAACCGGGCGGGTTCTAATGAGCAGTTCTTC.

The gene calls are TRBV5-1 and TRBJ2-7; D may be TRBD1 (6 bases). Germline V gene sequence: CDR1 SGHRS, CDR2 YFSETQ. CDR3 length equals 15 residues. The ends were cut back, 0 bases at V and 2 bases at J, with 12 bases in the middle. CDR3 protein: CASSLATGLPYEQYF. The CDR3 region has the DNA TGCGCCAGCAGCTTGGCTACAGGGCTCCCCTACGAGCAGTACTTC.

This clone was seen more than once but under ten times. The V and J genes are TRBV18 and TRBJ1-4, with 10 bases that match TRBD1. The CDR3 extends over 18 amino acids. Germline V gene lookup returns CDR1 KGHSH and CDR2 LQKENI. The V segment lost 5 bases and the J segment 3 bases; nucleotides outside the gene matches: 12. CDR3 coding DNA: TGTGCCAGCTCAGACGACAGGGGGCTCACCGCGGCTAATGAAAAACTGTTTTTT. Protein: CASSDDRGLTAANEKLFF.

The rearrangement uses TRBV5-4 and TRBJ2-3; the D is unclear. Germline V CDR1 and CDR2: SGHNT, YYREEE (reference sequence). V was shortened by 2 bases and J by 2 bases, with 9 bases between the two germline ends. The length of the CDR3 is 14 residues. CDR3 amino acids: CASSFRGDTDTQYF. In nucleotides, the CDR3 is TGTGCCAGCAGCTTCCGAGGAGACACAGATACGCAGTATTTT.

The V and J genes are TRBV27 and TRBJ2-7; D might be TRBD1 (5 bases). The ends were cut back, 0 bases at V and 2 bases at J, with 11 bases in the middle. The CDR3 is 15 amino acids. Germline CDR1 MNHEY, CDR2 SMNVEV (reference sequence). DNA for the CDR3: TGTGCCAGCAGTTTATCGGGGCAGGGTCCCTACGAGCAGTACTTC. Protein: CASSLSGQGPYEQYF.

The chain recombines TRBV2 with TRBJ2-2, with D unclear. Germline values: CDR1 SNHLY, CDR2 FYNNEI. The V end was cut by 4 bases, the J end by 4 bases, with 7 bases between. The CDR3 is 13 residues long. The CDR3 sequence is CASSAEVTGELFF. Written as DNA, the CDR3 is TGTGCCAGCAGTGCCGAGGTCACCGGGGAGCTGTTTTTT.

The V gene is TRBV5-4, the J gene TRBJ1-2; no clear D gene. The V gene's germline CDR1 is SGHNT and CDR2 YYREEE (reference sequence). This CDR3 region has 14 residues. V was clipped by 1 base and J by 2 bases, with 9 bases between them. CDR3 residues: CASSLKTGNYGYTF. The CDR3 DNA reads as TGTGCCAGCAGCTTGAAGACGGGGAACTATGGCTACACCTTC.

The chain carries TRBV9 and TRBJ1-2; tentatively, D is TRBD1 (6 bases). Trimming left V 0 bases short and J 5 bases short, with 20 bases between. CDR3 length: 17 residues. CDR1 SGDLS and CDR2 YYNGEE come from the germline V gene. Here the CDR3 DNA reads TGTGCCAGCAGCGTAGATCCCCCCGGGGGGCTCAGGTATGGCTACACCTTC. This translates into CASSVDPPGGLRYGYTF.